The table lists the clone carrying this TCR beta chain with a count of one. The data stem from a study of blood T cell repertoires in COVID-19. Study-wide background: Some COVID-19 samples were acute and others convalescent; all came from the United States, Italy and Spain. The cDNA or gDNA used as material had been derived from T cells, B-cell-depleted T cells, or PBMCs.

With V trimmed by 11 bases and J by 5 bases, 16 bases remained unmatched. The CDR3 length is 16 residues. Germline CDR1 MNHEY, CDR2 SMNVEV (reference sequence). Seattle's cohort entered during active infection and was followed longitudinally. Authors' analysis steps: Reference gene primer amplification yielded estimated nucleated cell counts. Method: immunoSEQ multiplex PCR; TCRdb's copy keeps in-frame clones and lacks some. Clonal size and the V and J genes are those of that table, whereas D and trimming came from the DNA. The table lists 400,000 to 450,000 clones, approximately 88% of them singletons.

The genes are TRBV27 and TRBJ2-2; 8 bases are shared with TRBD1. Specimen: peripheral blood. This receptor was taken from a woman aged 45-65 years with COVID-19, enrolled during active disease. CDR3 region: CASHPLGQGKTGELFF. The CDR3 region has the DNA TGTGCCTCCCACCCTCTAGGACAGGGAAAAACCGGGGAGCTGTTTTTT.